The 3 T cell receptor beta chains in this list originate from one sample, sequenced in a study of high-grade serous ovarian cancer treatment subgroups. Assay used: immunoSEQ multiplex PCR; TCRdb lists only in-frame clones, some missing. The sample lists over 8,500 clones, about 85% occurring once. Tumor samples were taken before definitive surgery or chemotherapy. Material: tumor tissue. These receptors were taken from a human donor with high-grade serous ovarian cancer.

This clone was seen only once. The V call is TRBV7-9, the J call TRBJ2-3; D ambiguous. V was cut by 7 bases and J by 6 bases, with 17 bases left in between. The germline gives CDR1 SEHNR, CDR2 FQNEAQ (reference sequence). The CDR3 has 14 amino acids. CDR3 loop: CASMAERISDTQYF. Here the CDR3 DNA reads TGTGCCAGCATGGCGGAACGCATTTCGGATACGCAGTATTTT.

The V call is TRBV25-1, the J call TRBJ1-1; D uncertain. From germline, CDR1 is MGHDK and CDR2 SYGVNS. Trimming took off 0 bases at V and 0 bases at J, with 5 bases between the two ends. The CDR3 is 14 residues long. Here the CDR3 DNA reads TGTGCCAGCAGTGAATACGGCGTGAACACTGAAGCTTTCTTT. This encodes CASSEYGVNTEAFF.

This clone occurred once. Written as DNA, the CDR3 is TGTGCCAGTTCCGGGACAGAGAGTTTCTACGAGCAGTACTTC. It translates to CASSGTESFYEQYF. The V and J genes are TRBV28 and TRBJ2-7; TRBD1 matches 7 bases. Germline CDR1 reads MDHEN; CDR2 reads SYDVKM. V gave up 9 bases and J gave up 3 bases; unmatched junction bases: 11. The CDR3 runs to 14 residues.